This TCR beta chain is drawn from a study of long-term antiretroviral therapy in people with HIV. This clone was seen once. V was pared by 5 bases and J by 3 bases, with 19 bases between. The CDR3 covers 16 residues. In germline, CDR1 is SGHVS, CDR2 FQNEAQ. Version v3.0 of the immunoSEQ assay ran at survey level. The repertoire was sequenced with immunoSEQ multiplex PCR; TCRdb's copy has only in-frame clones and lacks some. The sample carries 7,500 to 10,000 clones, 75% to 90% recorded once. Material: unsorted PBMCs, obtained 0.7 years after starting antiretroviral therapy. V is TRBV7-8 and J is TRBJ1-1, with D hard to call. This clonotype was sampled from a man aged 40-49 years with HIV. CDR3 bases: TGTGCCAGCAGCATACTCGGTGGCCCCGGGGACACTGAAGCTTTCTTT. Translated: CASSILGGPGDTEAFF.